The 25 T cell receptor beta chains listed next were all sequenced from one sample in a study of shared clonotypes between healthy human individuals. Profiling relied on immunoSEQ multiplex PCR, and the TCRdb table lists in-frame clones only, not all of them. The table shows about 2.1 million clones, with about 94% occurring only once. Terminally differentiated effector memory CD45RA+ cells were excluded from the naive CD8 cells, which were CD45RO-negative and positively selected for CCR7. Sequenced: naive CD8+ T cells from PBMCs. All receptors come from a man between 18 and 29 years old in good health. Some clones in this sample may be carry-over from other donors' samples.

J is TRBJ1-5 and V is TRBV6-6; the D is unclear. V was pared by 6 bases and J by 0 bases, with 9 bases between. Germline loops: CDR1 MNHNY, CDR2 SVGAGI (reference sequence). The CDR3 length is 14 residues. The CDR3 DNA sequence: TGTGCCAGCAGCGACCTTGGTAGCAATCAGCCCCAGCATTTT. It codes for CASSDLGSNQPQHF.

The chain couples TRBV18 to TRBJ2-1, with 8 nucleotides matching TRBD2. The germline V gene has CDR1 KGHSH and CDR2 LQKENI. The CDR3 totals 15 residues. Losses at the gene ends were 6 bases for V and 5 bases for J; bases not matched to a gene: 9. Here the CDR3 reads CASSLPGLGNNEQFF. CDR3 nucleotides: TGTGCCAGCTCCCTCCCGGGACTAGGAAACAATGAGCAGTTCTTC.

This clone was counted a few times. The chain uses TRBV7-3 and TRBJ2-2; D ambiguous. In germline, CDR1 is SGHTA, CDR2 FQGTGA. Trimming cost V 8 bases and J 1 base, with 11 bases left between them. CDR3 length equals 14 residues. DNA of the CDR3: TGTGCCAGCCCTCCCAGGCGGAACACCGGGGAGCTGTTTTTT. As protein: CASPPRRNTGELFF.

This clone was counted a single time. Here the CDR3 DNA reads TGTGCCAGCAGCTTAAGTTCGGGGAATGGCTACACCTTC. It encodes CASSLSSGNGYTF. The V and J genes are TRBV11-3 and TRBJ1-2, with D hard to call. The CDR3 extends over 13 amino acids. Germline-derived CDR1 and CDR2 are SGHNT and YENEEA. V lost 2 bases, J lost 6 bases, and 10 bases lay in between. The full variable domain, with the rest looked up from reference TRBV11-3 and TRBJ1-2, is EAGVVQSPRYKIIEKKQPVAFWCNPISGHNTLYWYLQNLGQGPELLIRYENEEAVDDSQLPKDRFSAERLKGVDSTLKIQPAELGDSAVYLCASSLSSGNGYTFGSGTRLTVV.

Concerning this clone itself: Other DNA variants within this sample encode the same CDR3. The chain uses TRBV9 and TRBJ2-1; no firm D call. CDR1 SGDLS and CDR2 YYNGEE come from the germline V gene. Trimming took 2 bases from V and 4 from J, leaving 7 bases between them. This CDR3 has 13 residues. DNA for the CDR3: TGTGCCAGCAGCGTTCCTGGTTACAATGAGCAGTTCTTC. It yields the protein CASSVPGYNEQFF.

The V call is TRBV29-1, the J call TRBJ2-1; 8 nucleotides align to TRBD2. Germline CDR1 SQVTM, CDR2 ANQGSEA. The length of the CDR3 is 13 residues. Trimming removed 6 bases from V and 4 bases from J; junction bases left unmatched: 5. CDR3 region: CSVSGRGYNEQFF. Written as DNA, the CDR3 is TGCAGCGTGAGCGGGAGAGGGTACAATGAGCAGTTCTTC.

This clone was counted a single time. The CDR3 spells CAIGDSYEQYF. In DNA form, the CDR3 reads TGTGCCATCGGAGACTCCTACGAGCAGTACTTC. The chain employs TRBV10-3 and TRBJ2-7, with unresolved D. CDR1 ENHRY and CDR2 SYGVKD come from the germline V gene. The CDR3 contains 11 residues. V was trimmed by 8 bases and J by 0 bases, leaving 5 bases between them.

The CDR3 region has the DNA TGTGCCATATACCCCGGGTATAGCAATCAGCCCCAGCATTTT. Protein product: CAIYPGYSNQPQHF. The V and J genes are TRBV28 and TRBJ1-5; the D is unclear. The CDR3 extends over 14 amino acids. V gave up 10 bases and J gave up 0 bases, with 13 bases separating them. In germline, CDR1 is MDHEN, CDR2 SYDVKM.

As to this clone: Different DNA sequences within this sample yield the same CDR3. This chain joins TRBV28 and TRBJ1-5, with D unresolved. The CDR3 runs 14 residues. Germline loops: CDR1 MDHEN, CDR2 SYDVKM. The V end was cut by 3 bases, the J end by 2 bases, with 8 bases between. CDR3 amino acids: CASSFSWGNQPQHF. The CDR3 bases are TGTGCCAGCAGTTTTTCGTGGGGCAATCAGCCCCAGCATTTT. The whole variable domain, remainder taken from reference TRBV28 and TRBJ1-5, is DVKVTQSSRYLVKRTGEKVFLECVQDMDHENMFWYRQDPGLGLRLIYFSYDVKMKEKGDIPEGYSVSREKKERFSLILESASTNQTSMYLCASSFSWGNQPQHFGDGTRLSIL.

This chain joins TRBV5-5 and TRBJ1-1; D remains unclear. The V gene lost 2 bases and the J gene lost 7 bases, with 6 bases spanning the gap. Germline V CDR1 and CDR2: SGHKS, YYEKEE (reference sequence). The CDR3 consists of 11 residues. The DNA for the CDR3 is TGTGCCAGCAGCTTTGCTGGTGAAGCTTTCTTT. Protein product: CASSFAGEAFF.

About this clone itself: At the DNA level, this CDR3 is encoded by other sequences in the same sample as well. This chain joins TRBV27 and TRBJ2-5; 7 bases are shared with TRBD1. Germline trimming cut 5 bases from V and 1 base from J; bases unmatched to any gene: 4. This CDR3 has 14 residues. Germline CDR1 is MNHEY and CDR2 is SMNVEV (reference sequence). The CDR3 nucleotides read TGTGCCAGCAGTATACGGACAGGCCAAGAGACCCAGTACTTC. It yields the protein CASSIRTGQETQYF.

The CDR3 sequence is CASSQATGFGANYGYTF. The CDR3 DNA reads as TGCGCCAGCAGCCAAGCGACAGGGTTCGGGGCTAACTATGGCTACACCTTC. The V and J genes are TRBV4-1 and TRBJ1-2; 7 bases align to TRBD1. The CDR3 is 17 amino acids. Germline CDR1 and CDR2: MGHRA and YSYEKL. V was pared by 1 base and J by 0 bases, with 8 bases of the junction left unmatched.

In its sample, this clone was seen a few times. The CDR3 loop is CASSQGPKRSNQPQHF. CDR3 in DNA: TGCGCCAGCAGCCAGGGACCAAAAAGAAGCAATCAGCCCCAGCATTTT. The chain is built from TRBV4-1 and TRBJ1-5, with TRBD1 as a possible D gene (5 bases). Trimming stripped 3 bases from V and 1 base from J, with 13 bases between. The V gene's germline CDR1 is MGHRA and CDR2 YSYEKL. The CDR3 length is 16 residues.

Here the CDR3 reads CASTKTIEYNQPQHF. The CDR3 DNA sequence: TGTGCCAGCACCAAGACGATTGAGTACAATCAGCCCCAGCATTTT. This chain joins TRBV2 and TRBJ1-5, with D unclear. CDR1 and CDR2 from the germline V gene are SNHLY and FYNNEI. V was trimmed by 7 bases and J by 3 bases, leaving 16 bases between them. This CDR3 comprises 15 residues.

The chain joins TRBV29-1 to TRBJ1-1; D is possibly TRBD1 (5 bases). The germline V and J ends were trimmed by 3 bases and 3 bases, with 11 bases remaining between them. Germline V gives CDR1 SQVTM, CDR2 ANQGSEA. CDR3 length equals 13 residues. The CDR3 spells CSVDIGGDTEAFF. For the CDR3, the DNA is TGCAGCGTTGACATTGGGGGGGACACTGAAGCTTTCTTT.

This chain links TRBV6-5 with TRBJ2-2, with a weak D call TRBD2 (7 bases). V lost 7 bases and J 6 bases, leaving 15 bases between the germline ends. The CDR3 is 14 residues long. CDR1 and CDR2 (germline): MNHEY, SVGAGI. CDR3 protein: CASTLGRGAGELFF. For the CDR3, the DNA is TGTGCCAGCACCCTTGGGAGGGGGGCCGGGGAGCTGTTTTTT.

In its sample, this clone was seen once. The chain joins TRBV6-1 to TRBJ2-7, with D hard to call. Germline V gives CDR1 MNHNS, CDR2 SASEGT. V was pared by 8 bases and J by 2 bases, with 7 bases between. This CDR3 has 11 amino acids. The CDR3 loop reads CASGVTYEQYF. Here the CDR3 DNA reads TGTGCCAGCGGAGTGACCTACGAGCAGTACTTC.

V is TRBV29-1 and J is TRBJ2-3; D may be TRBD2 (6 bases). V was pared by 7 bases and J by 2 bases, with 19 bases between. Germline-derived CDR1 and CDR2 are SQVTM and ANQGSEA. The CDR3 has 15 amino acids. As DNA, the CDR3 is TGCAGCGGGCGGACTACATCAACATTCACAGATACGCAGTATTTT. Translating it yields CSGRTTSTFTDTQYF.

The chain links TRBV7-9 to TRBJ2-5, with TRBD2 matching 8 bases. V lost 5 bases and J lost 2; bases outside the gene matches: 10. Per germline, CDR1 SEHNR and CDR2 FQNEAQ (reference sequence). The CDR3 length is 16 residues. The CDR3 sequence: CASSPPLGGGQETQYF. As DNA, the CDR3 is TGTGCCAGCAGCCCCCCATTGGGCGGGGGGCAAGAGACCCAGTACTTC.

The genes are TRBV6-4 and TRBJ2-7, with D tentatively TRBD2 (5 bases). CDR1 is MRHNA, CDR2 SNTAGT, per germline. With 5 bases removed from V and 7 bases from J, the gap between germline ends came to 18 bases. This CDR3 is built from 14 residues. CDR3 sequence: CASSPNAGPTEQYF. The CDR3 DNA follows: TGTGCCAGCAGTCCCAACGCGGGCCCTACGGAGCAGTACTTC.

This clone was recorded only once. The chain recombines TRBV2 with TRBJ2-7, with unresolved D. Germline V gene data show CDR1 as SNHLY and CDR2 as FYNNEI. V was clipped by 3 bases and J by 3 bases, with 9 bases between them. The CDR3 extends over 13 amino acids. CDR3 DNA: TGTGCCAGCAGTGAGAGTATCCGCTACGAGCAGTACTTC. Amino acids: CASSESIRYEQYF.

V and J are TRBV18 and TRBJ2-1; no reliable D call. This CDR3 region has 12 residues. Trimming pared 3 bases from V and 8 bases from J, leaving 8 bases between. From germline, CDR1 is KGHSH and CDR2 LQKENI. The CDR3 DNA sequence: TGTGCCAGCTCACCGACCGGCTATGAGCAGTTCTTC. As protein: CASSPTGYEQFF.

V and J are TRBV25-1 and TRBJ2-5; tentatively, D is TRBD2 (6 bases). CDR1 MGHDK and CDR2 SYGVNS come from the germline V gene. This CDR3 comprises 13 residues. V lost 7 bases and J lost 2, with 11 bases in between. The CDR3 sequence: CASIAAGQETQYF. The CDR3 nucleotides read TGTGCCAGCATCGCAGCGGGTCAAGAGACCCAGTACTTC.

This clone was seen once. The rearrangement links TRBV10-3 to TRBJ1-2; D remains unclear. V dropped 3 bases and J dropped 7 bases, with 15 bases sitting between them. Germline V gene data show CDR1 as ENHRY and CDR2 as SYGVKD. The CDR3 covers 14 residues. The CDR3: CAISDGSLLSGYTF. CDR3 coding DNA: TGTGCCATCAGTGATGGGTCCCTTCTCTCTGGCTACACCTTC.

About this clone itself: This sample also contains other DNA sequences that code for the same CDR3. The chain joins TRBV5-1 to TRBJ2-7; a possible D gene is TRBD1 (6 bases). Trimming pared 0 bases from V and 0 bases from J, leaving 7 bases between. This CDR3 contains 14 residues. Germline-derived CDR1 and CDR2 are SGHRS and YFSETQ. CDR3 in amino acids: CASSLGTASYEQYF. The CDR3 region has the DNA TGCGCCAGCAGCTTGGGGACAGCCTCCTACGAGCAGTACTTC. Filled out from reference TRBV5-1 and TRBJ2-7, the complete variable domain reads KAGVTQTPRYLIKTRGQQVTLSCSPISGHRSVSWYQQTPGQGLQFLFEYFSETQRNKGNFPGRFSGRQFSNSRSEMNVSTLELGDSALYLCASSLGTASYEQYFGPGTRLTVT.